This T cell receptor (beta chain) is drawn from a study of T cell responses to AZD1222 COVID-19 vaccine. Findings and limits, study-wide: Among those given AZD1222, only 5 to 7 were seropositive at baseline. Recipients of two AZD1222 doses showed rising Spike-specific TCR breadth and depth.

Of note for this clone: Its antigen is unknown.

Sequencing was performed with immunoSEQ multiplex PCR; in TCRdb, only in-frame clones are kept and a portion is missing. The sample shows 90,000 to 120,000 clones, roughly nine tenths of them seen only once. CDR3 length: 13 residues. V lost 0 bases, J lost 11 bases, and 13 bases lay in between. Sequencing was performed on peripheral blood, taken on day 0 of AZD1222 vaccination. The V gene is TRBV12-3 or TRBV12-4, the J gene TRBJ1-1, with a weak D call TRBD1 (6 bases). The sequence was obtained from an adult in good health. The CDR3 DNA sequence: TGTGCCAGCAGTTTAGCGGGGCAGGGGCCGGCTTTCTTT. Its translation: CASSLAGQGPAFF.